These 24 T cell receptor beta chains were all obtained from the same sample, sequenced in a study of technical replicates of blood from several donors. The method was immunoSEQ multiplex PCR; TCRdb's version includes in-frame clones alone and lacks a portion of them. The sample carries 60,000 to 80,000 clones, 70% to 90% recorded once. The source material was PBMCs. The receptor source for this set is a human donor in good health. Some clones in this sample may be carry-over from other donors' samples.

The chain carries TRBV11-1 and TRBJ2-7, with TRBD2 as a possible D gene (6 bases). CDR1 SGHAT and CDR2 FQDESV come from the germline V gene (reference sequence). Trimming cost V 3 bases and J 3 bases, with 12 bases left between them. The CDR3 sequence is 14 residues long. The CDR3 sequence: CASSFFGTGYEQYF. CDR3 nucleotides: TGTGCCAGCAGCTTCTTTGGGACTGGCTACGAGCAGTACTTC.

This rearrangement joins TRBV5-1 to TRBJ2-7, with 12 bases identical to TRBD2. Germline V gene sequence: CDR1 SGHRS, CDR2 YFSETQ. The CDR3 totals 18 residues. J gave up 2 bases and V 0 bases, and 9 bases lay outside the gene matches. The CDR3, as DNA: TGCGCCAGCAGCTTGGCTGGGACTAGCGGGTCGATAACCTACGAGCAGTACTTC. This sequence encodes CASSLAGTSGSITYEQYF.

The CDR3 is CASSSQRGSNEKLFF. The CDR3 coding sequence is TGTGCCAGCAGCTCTCAGAGAGGTTCGAATGAAAAACTGTTTTTT. The chain has TRBV11-1 and TRBJ1-4, with unresolved D. Trimming pared 4 bases from V and 5 bases from J, leaving 14 bases between. The CDR3 has 15 amino acids. Looked up from germline, CDR1 is SGHAT and CDR2 is FQDESV (reference sequence).

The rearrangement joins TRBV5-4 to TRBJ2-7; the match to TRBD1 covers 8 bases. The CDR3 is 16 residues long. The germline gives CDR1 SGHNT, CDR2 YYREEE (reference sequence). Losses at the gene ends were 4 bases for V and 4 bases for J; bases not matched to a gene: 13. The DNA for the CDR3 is TGTGCCAGCAGCCCTTTCGGACAGGGTAGGCGGTACGAGCAGTACTTC. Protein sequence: CASSPFGQGRRYEQYF. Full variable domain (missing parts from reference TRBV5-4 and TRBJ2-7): ETGVTQSPTHLIKTRGQQVTLRCSSQSGHNTVSWYQQALGQGPQFIFQYYREEENGRGNFPPRFSGLQFPNYSSELNVNALELDDSALYLCASSPFGQGRRYEQYFGPGTRLTVT.

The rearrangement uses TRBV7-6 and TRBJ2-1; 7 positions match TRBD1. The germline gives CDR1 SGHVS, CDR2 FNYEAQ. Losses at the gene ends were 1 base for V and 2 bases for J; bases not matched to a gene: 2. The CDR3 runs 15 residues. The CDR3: CASSLETGPYNEQFF. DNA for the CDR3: TGTGCCAGCAGCTTAGAGACAGGGCCCTACAATGAGCAGTTCTTC.

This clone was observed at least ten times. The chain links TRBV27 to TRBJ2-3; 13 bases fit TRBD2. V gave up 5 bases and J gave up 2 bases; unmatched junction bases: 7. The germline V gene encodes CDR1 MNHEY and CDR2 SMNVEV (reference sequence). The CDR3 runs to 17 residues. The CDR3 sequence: CASSTGLAGEHTDTQYF. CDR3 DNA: TGTGCCAGCAGTACTGGACTAGCGGGGGAACACACAGATACGCAGTATTTT.

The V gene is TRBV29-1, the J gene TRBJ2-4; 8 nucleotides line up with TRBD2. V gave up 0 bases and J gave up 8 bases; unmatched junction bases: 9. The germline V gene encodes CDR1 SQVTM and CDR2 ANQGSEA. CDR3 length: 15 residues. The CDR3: CSVEDLAGGGDIQYF. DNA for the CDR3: TGCAGCGTTGAAGATCTGGCGGGAGGAGGGGACATTCAGTACTTC.

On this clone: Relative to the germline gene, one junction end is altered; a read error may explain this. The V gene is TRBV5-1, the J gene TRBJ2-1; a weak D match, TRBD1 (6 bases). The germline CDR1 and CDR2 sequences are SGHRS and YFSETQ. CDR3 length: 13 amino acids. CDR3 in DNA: TGCGCCAGCAGCTTACTGGGGACAACTGAGGAGTTCTTC. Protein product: CASSLLGTTEEFF.

In nucleotides, the CDR3 is TGTGCCACCAGCAGAGCAGGTCCGGTCGAGCAGTACTTC. Translated, it gives CATSRAGPVEQYF. This chain links TRBV15 with TRBJ2-7; no firm D call. V shed 1 base and J shed 6 bases, with 10 bases lying between them. This CDR3 has 13 amino acids. In germline, CDR1 is LNHNV, CDR2 YYDKDF (reference sequence). The variable domain in full, completed from reference TRBV15 and TRBJ2-7, reads DAMVIQNPRYQVTQFGKPVTLSCSQTLNHNVMYWYQQKSSQAPKLLFHYYDKDFNNEADTPDNFQSRRPNTSFCFLDIRSPGLGDTAMYLCATSRAGPVEQYFGPGTRLTVT.

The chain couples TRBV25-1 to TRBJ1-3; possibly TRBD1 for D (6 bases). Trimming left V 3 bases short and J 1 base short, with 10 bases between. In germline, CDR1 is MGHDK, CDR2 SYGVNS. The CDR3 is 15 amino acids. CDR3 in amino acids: CASSDAGASGNTIYF. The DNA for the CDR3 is TGTGCCAGCAGTGATGCAGGGGCTTCTGGAAACACCATATATTTT.

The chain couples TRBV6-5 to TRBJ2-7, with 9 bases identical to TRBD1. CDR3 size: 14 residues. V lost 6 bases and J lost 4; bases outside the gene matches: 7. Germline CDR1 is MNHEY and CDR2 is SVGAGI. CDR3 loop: CASREGTGKYEQYF. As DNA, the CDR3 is TGTGCCAGCAGAGAGGGGACAGGGAAGTACGAGCAGTACTTC.

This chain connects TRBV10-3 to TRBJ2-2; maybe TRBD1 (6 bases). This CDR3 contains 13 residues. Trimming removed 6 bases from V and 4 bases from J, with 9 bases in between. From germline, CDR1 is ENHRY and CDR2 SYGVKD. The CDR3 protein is CAIRRQATGELFF. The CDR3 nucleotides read TGTGCCATCAGACGACAGGCCACCGGGGAGCTGTTTTTT.

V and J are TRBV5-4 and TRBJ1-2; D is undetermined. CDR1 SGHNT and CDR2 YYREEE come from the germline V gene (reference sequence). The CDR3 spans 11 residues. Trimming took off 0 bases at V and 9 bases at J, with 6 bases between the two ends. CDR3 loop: CASSLATSYTF. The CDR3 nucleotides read TGTGCCAGCAGCTTGGCTACGAGCTACACCTTC.

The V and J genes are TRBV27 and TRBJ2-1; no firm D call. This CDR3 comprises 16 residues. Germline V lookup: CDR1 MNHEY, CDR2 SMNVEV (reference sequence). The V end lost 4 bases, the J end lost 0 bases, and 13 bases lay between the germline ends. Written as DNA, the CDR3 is TGTGCCAGCAGTTCCCCTAGTAGACGCTCCTACAATGAGCAGTTCTTC. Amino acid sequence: CASSSPSRRSYNEQFF.

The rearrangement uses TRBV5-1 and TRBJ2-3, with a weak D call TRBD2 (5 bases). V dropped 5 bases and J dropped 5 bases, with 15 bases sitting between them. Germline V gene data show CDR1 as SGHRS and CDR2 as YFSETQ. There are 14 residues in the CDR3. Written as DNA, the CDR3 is TGCGCCAGCAGGACCGGGAATACCGGAGATACGCAGTATTTT. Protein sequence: CASRTGNTGDTQYF.

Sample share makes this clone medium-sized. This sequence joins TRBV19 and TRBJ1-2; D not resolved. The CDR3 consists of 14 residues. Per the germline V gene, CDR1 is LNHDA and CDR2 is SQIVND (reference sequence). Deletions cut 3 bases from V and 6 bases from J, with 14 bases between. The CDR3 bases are TGTGCCAGTAGTATCCAAACCGGGAATCATGGCTACACCTTC. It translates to CASSIQTGNHGYTF.

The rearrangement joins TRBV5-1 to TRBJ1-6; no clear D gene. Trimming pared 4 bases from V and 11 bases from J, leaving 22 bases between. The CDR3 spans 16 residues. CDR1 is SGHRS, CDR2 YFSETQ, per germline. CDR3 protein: CASSRTTLEGATPLHF. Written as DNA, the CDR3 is TGCGCCAGCAGCCGAACTACTTTGGAGGGAGCGACACCCCTCCACTTT.

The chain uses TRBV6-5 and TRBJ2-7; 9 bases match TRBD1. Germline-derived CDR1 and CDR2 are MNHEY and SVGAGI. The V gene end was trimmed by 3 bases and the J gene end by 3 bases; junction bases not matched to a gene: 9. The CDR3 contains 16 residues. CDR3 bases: TGTGCCAGCAGTTATTACACCCCGGGACAGGGCTACGAGCAGTACTTC. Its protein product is CASSYYTPGQGYEQYF.

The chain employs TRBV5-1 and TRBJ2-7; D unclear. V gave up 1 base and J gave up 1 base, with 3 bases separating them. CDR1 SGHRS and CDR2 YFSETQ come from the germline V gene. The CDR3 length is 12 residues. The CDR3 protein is CASSLPSYEQYF. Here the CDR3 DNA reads TGCGCCAGCAGCTTGCCATCCTACGAGCAGTACTTC.

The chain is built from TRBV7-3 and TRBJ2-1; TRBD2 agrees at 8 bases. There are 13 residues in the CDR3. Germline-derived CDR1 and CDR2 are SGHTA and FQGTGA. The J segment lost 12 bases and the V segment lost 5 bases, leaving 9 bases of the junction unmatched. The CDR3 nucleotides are TGTGCCAGCAGCCGGGGGGGGTCCCAAGGGCAGTTCTTC. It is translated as CASSRGGSQGQFF.

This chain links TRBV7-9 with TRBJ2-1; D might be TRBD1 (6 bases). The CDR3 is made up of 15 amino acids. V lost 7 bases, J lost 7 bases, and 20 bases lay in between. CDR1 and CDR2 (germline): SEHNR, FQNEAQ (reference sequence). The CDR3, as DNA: TGTGCCAGCACCACGGGGACACAGGGTGGGAATGAGCAGTTCTTC. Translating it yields CASTTGTQGGNEQFF.

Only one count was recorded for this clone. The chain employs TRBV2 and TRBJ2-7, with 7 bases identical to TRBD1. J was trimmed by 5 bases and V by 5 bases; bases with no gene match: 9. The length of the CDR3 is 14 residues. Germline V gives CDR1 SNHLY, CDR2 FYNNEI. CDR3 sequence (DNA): TGTGCCAGCAGTCGCCTGGACAGGTCCGACGAGCAGTACTTC. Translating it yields CASSRLDRSDEQYF.

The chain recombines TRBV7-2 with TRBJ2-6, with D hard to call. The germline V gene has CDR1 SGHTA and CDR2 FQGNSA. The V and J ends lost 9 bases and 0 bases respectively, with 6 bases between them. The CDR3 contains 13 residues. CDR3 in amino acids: CARAYSGANVLTF. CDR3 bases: TGTGCCAGAGCCTACTCTGGGGCCAACGTCCTGACTTTC.

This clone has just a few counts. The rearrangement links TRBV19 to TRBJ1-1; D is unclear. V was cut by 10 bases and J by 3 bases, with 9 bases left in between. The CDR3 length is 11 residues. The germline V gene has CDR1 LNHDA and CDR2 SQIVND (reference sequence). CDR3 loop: CATGEDTEAFF. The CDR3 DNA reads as TGTGCCACGGGAGAGGACACTGAAGCTTTCTTT. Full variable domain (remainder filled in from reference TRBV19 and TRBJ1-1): DGGITQSPKYLFRKEGQNVTLSCEQNLNHDAMYWYRQDPGQGLRLIYYSQIVNDFQKGDIAEGYSVSREKKESFPLTVTSAQKNPTAFYLCATGEDTEAFFGQGTRLTVV.